One sample yielded the 26 T cell receptor beta chains listed below, sequenced in a study of early T cells in non-severe SARS-CoV-2 infection. TCRdb itself ran the 5' RACE reads through MiXCR, one entry per CDR3 protein. The sample records approximately 110,000 distinct CDR3 sequences, just under 15% being singletons. Input material: whole blood. The receptors here all came from an adult who was a healthcare worker with PCR-confirmed SARS-CoV-2 infection or an uninfected control (not recorded which).

In the case of this clonotype: An end of the junction differs from the germline gene, which may be a read error. V and J are TRBV7-2 and TRBJ2-7; D call uncertain. Germline V gene sequence: CDR1 SGHTA, CDR2 FQGNSA. CDR3 size: 14 residues. The CDR3 coding sequence is TGTGCCAGCAGCTTAGATCTGGACGCCTACGAGCAGAACTTC. Translating it yields CASSLDLDAYEQNF.

The chain joins TRBV4-1 to TRBJ1-2, with D perhaps matching TRBD1 (6 bases). This CDR3 spans 15 amino acids. Germline V lookup: CDR1 MGHRA, CDR2 YSYEKL. The germline V and J ends were trimmed by 0 bases and 8 bases, with 16 bases remaining between them. CDR3 nucleotide sequence: TGCGCCAGCAGCCAAGATCGGGTCAGGGGCGGCGGCTACACCTTC. This sequence encodes CASSQDRVRGGGYTF.

In its sample, this clonotype was seen a few times. The chain links TRBV10-3 to TRBJ2-5, with D unclear. Germline CDR1 ENHRY, CDR2 SYGVKD. The V and J ends lost 6 bases and 5 bases respectively, with 13 bases between them. This CDR3 is built from 13 residues. CDR3 residues: CAISDTYGETQYF. CDR3 bases: TGTGCCATCAGCGACACCTATGGGGAGACCCAGTACTTC.

This clonotype appeared a few times. This rearrangement joins TRBV7-9 to TRBJ2-7; 8 bases agree with TRBD1. Per the germline V gene, CDR1 is SEHNR and CDR2 is FQNEAQ (reference sequence). The CDR3 spans 15 residues. Losses at the gene ends were 5 bases for V and 0 bases for J; bases not matched to a gene: 6. The CDR3 loop reads CASSQGQAISYEQYF. As DNA, the CDR3 is TGTGCCAGCAGCCAGGGACAGGCGATCTCCTACGAGCAGTACTTC.

This sequence joins TRBV18 and TRBJ1-3; D is uncertain. CDR3 size: 16 residues. Germline CDR1 is KGHSH and CDR2 is LQKENI. Deletions cut 0 bases from V and 0 bases from J, with 9 bases between. The CDR3 nucleotides are TGTGCCAGCTCACCACCAAGTCTTTACTCTGGAAACACCATATATTTT. Encoded protein: CASSPPSLYSGNTIYF.

This clonotype was counted ten times or more. CDR3 in amino acids: CASSFNGDSNQPQHF. In nucleotides, the CDR3 is TGTGCCAGCAGTTTCAATGGTGATAGCAATCAGCCCCAGCATTTT. This chain connects TRBV12-3 or TRBV12-4 to TRBJ1-5; D gene ambiguous. The CDR3 length is 15 residues. The ends were cut back, 3 bases at V and 0 bases at J, with 9 bases in the middle.

V gene TRBV19 combines with J gene TRBJ1-3; TRBD1 matches 7 bases. From germline, CDR1 is LNHDA and CDR2 SQIVND (reference sequence). There are 14 residues in the CDR3. The V and J ends lost 5 bases and 4 bases, in that order; junction bases with no gene match: 5. CDR3 nucleotides: TGTGCCAGTAGTCCCGGACAGGAGGGAAACACCATATATTTT. This translates into CASSPGQEGNTIYF. Combining the CDR3 with reference TRBV19 and TRBJ1-3 gives the whole variable domain DGGITQSPKYLFRKEGQNVTLSCEQNLNHDAMYWYRQDPGQGLRLIYYSQIVNDFQKGDIAEGYSVSREKKESFPLTVTSAQKNPTAFYLCASSPGQEGNTIYFGEGSWLTVV.

The gene calls are TRBV5-4 and TRBJ2-2; 12 bases align to TRBD2. The ends lost 4 bases at V and 6 bases at J; junction bases unmatched: 10. Germline V gene sequence: CDR1 SGHNT, CDR2 YYREEE (reference sequence). The CDR3 length is 17 residues. CDR3 DNA: TGTGCCAGCAGCGCTGCACTAGCGGGGGGCCCTTCCGGGGAGCTGTTTTTT. Amino acid sequence: CASSAALAGGPSGELFF.

Only one count was recorded for this clonotype. This sequence joins TRBV7-9 and TRBJ1-2, with 8 bases identical to TRBD1. CDR3 length: 17 residues. The ends lost 5 bases at V and 4 bases at J; junction bases unmatched: 15. Germline CDR1 and CDR2: SEHNR and FQNEAQ (reference sequence). CDR3 sequence reads: CASSPTVGWTGSYGYTF. The CDR3 coding sequence is TGTGCCAGCAGCCCGACGGTGGGGTGGACAGGGTCCTATGGCTACACCTTC.

This clonotype occurred many times. This sequence joins TRBV5-1 and TRBJ2-1; 10 bases fit TRBD1. Germline V gene lookup returns CDR1 SGHRS and CDR2 YFSETQ. This CDR3 spans 13 amino acids. Germline trimming cut 3 bases from V and 10 bases from J; bases unmatched to any gene: 4. The CDR3 sequence: CASSWDRGYEQFF. CDR3 DNA: TGCGCCAGCAGCTGGGACAGGGGTTACGAGCAGTTCTTC.

The chain joins TRBV19 to TRBJ1-3; no clear D. Trimming pared 6 bases from V and 2 bases from J, leaving 11 bases between. The CDR3 covers 14 residues. In germline, CDR1 is LNHDA, CDR2 SQIVND (reference sequence). The CDR3 is CASSELLAGNTIYF. DNA of the CDR3: TGTGCCAGTAGCGAATTACTGGCTGGAAACACCATATATTTT.

This clonotype was counted between two and nine times. This sequence joins TRBV11-2 and TRBJ2-3, with D possibly TRBD2 on 5 matching bases. The length of the CDR3 is 13 residues. The V end was cut by 6 bases, the J end by 4 bases, with 11 bases between. Germline CDR1 SGHAT, CDR2 FQNNGV. CDR3 loop: CASSKAGPDTQYF. CDR3 sequence (DNA): TGTGCCAGCAGTAAGGCGGGCCCAGATACGCAGTATTTT.

The chain combines TRBV5-4 with TRBJ2-7, with D perhaps matching TRBD1 (5 bases). The CDR3 runs 16 residues. Looked up from germline, CDR1 is SGHNT and CDR2 is YYREEE (reference sequence). V lost 2 bases to trimming and J lost 3 bases, with 18 bases between them. This CDR3 is CASSLPSTDLYYEQYF. The CDR3 region has the DNA TGTGCCAGCAGCTTACCTTCGACAGATCTTTACTACGAGCAGTACTTC. Variable domain in full (rest from reference TRBV5-4 and TRBJ2-7): ETGVTQSPTHLIKTRGQQVTLRCSSQSGHNTVSWYQQALGQGPQFIFQYYREEENGRGNFPPRFSGLQFPNYSSELNVNALELDDSALYLCASSLPSTDLYYEQYFGPGTRLTVT.

Only a few counts were recorded for this clonotype. The genes are TRBV7-9 and TRBJ2-7; 8 nucleotides line up with TRBD1. With V trimmed by 4 bases and J by 4 bases, 12 bases remained unmatched. Germline CDR1 and CDR2: SEHNR and FQNEAQ (reference sequence). This CDR3 contains 16 residues. The CDR3 sequence is CASSSRDGRGLYEQYF. The DNA for the CDR3 is TGTGCCAGCAGCTCCCGGGATGGCAGGGGGCTATACGAGCAGTACTTC.

This clonotype was seen a handful of times. V usage is TRBV18 and J usage is TRBJ2-1; 11 bases agree with TRBD2. Trimming at V came to 1 base and at J to 8 bases, leaving 4 bases not matched to a gene. The CDR3 length is 15 residues. Per the germline V gene, CDR1 is KGHSH and CDR2 is LQKENI. Here the CDR3 reads CASSPQLAGVHEQFF. In nucleotides, the CDR3 is TGTGCCAGCTCACCACAACTAGCGGGGGTGCATGAGCAGTTCTTC.

This chain joins TRBV19 and TRBJ2-3; no reliable D call. The germline V gene has CDR1 LNHDA and CDR2 SQIVND (reference sequence). The CDR3 totals 14 residues. V was shortened by 9 bases and J by 0 bases, with 13 bases between the two germline ends. The CDR3 spells CASRYTTSTDTQYF. CDR3 sequence (DNA): TGTGCCAGCCGGTATACAACTAGCACAGATACGCAGTATTTT.

The CDR3 loop reads CASSQDFLAGEETQYF. In DNA, the CDR3 is TGCGCCAGCAGCCAAGACTTCCTAGCGGGGGAAGAGACCCAGTACTTC. The V gene is TRBV4-1, the J gene TRBJ2-5; 10 bases line up with TRBD2. This CDR3 comprises 16 residues. Germline V gene data show CDR1 as MGHRA and CDR2 as YSYEKL. Trimming cost V 0 bases and J 3 bases; bases outside gene matches: 4.

The chain joins TRBV7-8 to TRBJ1-6; TRBD1 is a possible D gene (6 bases). CDR3 size: 16 residues. V shed 4 bases and J shed 10 bases, with 20 bases lying between them. Germline V gene lookup returns CDR1 SGHVS and CDR2 FQNEAQ. CDR3 in amino acids: CASSSNRVLPPSPLHF. The CDR3 region has the DNA TGTGCCAGCAGCTCGAACAGGGTTCTTCCCCCATCACCCCTCCACTTT. Complete variable domain (other parts from reference TRBV7-8 and TRBJ1-6): GAGVSQSPRYKVAKRGQDVALRCDPISGHVSLFWYQQALGQGPEFLTYFQNEAQLDKSGLPSDRFFAERPEGSVSTLKIQRTQQEDSAVYLCASSSNRVLPPSPLHFGNGTRLTVT.

This clonotype was seen a handful of times. V gene TRBV4-1 combines with J gene TRBJ2-6; D is possibly TRBD2 (5 bases). With 5 bases removed from V and 3 bases from J, the gap between germline ends came to 11 bases. The CDR3 sequence is 15 residues long. From germline, CDR1 is MGHRA and CDR2 YSYEKL. The CDR3 sequence is CASSVRGDGANVLTF. Here the CDR3 DNA reads TGCGCCAGCAGCGTACGGGGTGATGGGGCCAACGTCCTGACTTTC.

The rearrangement uses TRBV5-1 and TRBJ2-3, with a weak D call TRBD2 (6 bases). This CDR3 comprises 16 residues. The germline CDR1 and CDR2 sequences are SGHRS and YFSETQ. Deletions cut 3 bases from V and 0 bases from J, with 14 bases between. The CDR3 DNA reads as TGCGCCAGCAGCTCACAAGTGAGCGGGAGCACAGATACGCAGTATTTT. It codes for CASSSQVSGSTDTQYF.

The chain has TRBV5-4 and TRBJ2-1; D is unresolved. Trimming removed 2 bases at V and 4 bases at J, with 7 bases between. Germline CDR1 is SGHNT and CDR2 is YYREEE (reference sequence). The CDR3 extends over 13 amino acids. DNA for the CDR3: TGTGCCAGCAGCTTACATACTTACAATGAGCAGTTCTTC. Its protein is CASSLHTYNEQFF.

In regard to this clonotype: A read error may explain this, as a much larger clone is one base away. The rearrangement links TRBV6-1 to TRBJ2-1; 8 nucleotides line up with TRBD2. CDR3 size: 17 residues. CDR1 is MNHNS, CDR2 SASEGT, per germline. Here the CDR3 DNA reads TGTGCCAGCAGTGACCGTCAACTAGCGGCCTCCTACAATGTGCAGTTCTTC. As protein: CASSDRQLAASYNVQFF.

The chain carries TRBV12-3 or TRBV12-4 and TRBJ2-7, with 8 bases fitting TRBD2. The CDR3 consists of 14 residues. The V gene end was trimmed by 6 bases and the J gene end by 0 bases; junction bases not matched to a gene: 4. The CDR3: CASSRTSLSYEQYF. The CDR3 nucleotides are TGTGCCAGCAGCCGGACTAGCCTCTCCTACGAGCAGTACTTC.

This chain uses TRBV24-1 with TRBJ2-1; a weak D match, TRBD1 (6 bases). The V and J ends lost 4 bases and 0 bases respectively, with 18 bases between them. CDR3 length: 18 amino acids. Germline loops: CDR1 KGHDR, CDR2 SFDVKD. The CDR3 spells CATSEGLGRGSSYNEQFF. The CDR3 bases are TGTGCCACCAGTGAGGGGTTGGGCAGGGGCAGCTCCTACAATGAGCAGTTCTTC.

The table lists this clonotype with a few counts. This chain connects TRBV10-3 to TRBJ1-4; D is unresolved. The germline V gene has CDR1 ENHRY and CDR2 SYGVKD. The CDR3 loop spans 13 amino acids. Trimming shortened V by 10 bases and J by 8 bases, and 17 bases separated the two germline ends. CDR3: CATSGSLREKLFF. The CDR3 DNA reads as TGTGCCACTTCGGGCAGTCTGCGGGAAAAACTGTTTTTT.

The chain employs TRBV3-1 and TRBJ1-3; no clear D gene. V shed 0 bases and J shed 0 bases, with 6 bases lying between them. Per germline, CDR1 LGHDT and CDR2 YNNKEL (reference sequence). CDR3 length equals 15 residues. For the CDR3, the DNA is TGTGCCAGCAGCCAAGATCTTAGCTCTGGAAACACCATATATTTT. It yields the protein CASSQDLSSGNTIYF.